Detailed here is one T cell receptor (beta chain). Which antigen it targets is not known. No much larger clone is present one base from it, and per-base qualities are unavailable. The cysteine opens and the phenylalanine closes a CDR3 of 14 amino acids. Only the CDR3 region is kept as DNA, spanning 42 bases read in frame from base 1. V gives up 6 bases and J gives up 6 bases, and the segment between their germline ends measures 17 bases. Per the germline V gene, MDHEN is the CDR1 and SYDVKM is the CDR2. The cohort consisted of 666 healthy bone marrow donors. Cohort members were all nominally healthy when sampled, although unrecorded immune exposures were likely present. The donor tested CMV seronegative, placing the donor among the 352 seronegative members of the cohort. A peripheral blood sample was collected from each donor, and TCR beta sequencing was performed on peripheral blood mononuclear cells. The Qiagen DNeasy Blood Extraction Kit was used to extract genomic DNA from the blood cell samples.

This sample was included in a study of cytomegalovirus exposure and HLA in healthy donors (dated by TCRdb to 2017 to 2019). As for the study more broadly: An earlier analysis of roughly 630 of the donors reported approximately 300 Gb of sequence data and 117 million unique TCR beta sequences from around 200 million T cells. To predict cytomegalovirus infection status, the study combined high-throughput TCR immunosequencing, statistical association of individual TCRs with disease status, and machine learning. The later analysis used no new phenotypic data to find candidate immune exposures, relying instead on TCR beta sequences and their occurrence across donors. In a later analysis, previously published TCR beta repertoires from 600 to 850 donors were re-analyzed and high-resolution HLA genotyping was added so that TCR occurrence patterns could be studied. The number of donors typed differed by locus, with 629-630 for A, B, C, DRB1 and DQB1, approximately 500 for DQA1, approximately 570 for DPA1, and approximately 470 for DPB1. In addition to the first cohort of approximately 670 subjects, a separate validation cohort of 130 or so different subjects was used. The genetic ancestry cluster associated with self-reported Caucasian donors included roughly 84% of the 398 genotyped donors. Donor age, sex, ethnicity and CMV serostatus were compiled together with the repertoire data. A later genetic analysis used genome-wide SNP genotypes for 398 of the 666 donors, treating that subset as a discovery cohort. All discovery cohort repertoires had been generated on a single sequencing platform. The study was designed to test whether signatures of past pathogen exposure could be identified by cataloging public T cell receptors. An early release that covered 640 HLA-typed donors contained approximately 300 gigabases of sequencing data and around 80 million unique TCR sequences. Class I and class II HLA loci were covered by the typing at four-digit resolution. Four to six DR-DQ haplotypes were handled as single units for association and clustering, since linkage in the cohort was strong. Among almost 400 genotyped donors of the cohort, an average of approximately 230,000 unique TCR beta nucleotide sequences were sequenced per donor, roughly 20% of them non-productive. The study profiled the T cell repertoires of 550 to 700 subjects by immunosequencing and related them to cytomegalovirus serostatus. An earlier analysis of several hundred of the donors used high-throughput TCR beta sequencing to judge whether each TCR beta V gene segment behaved as functional or pseudogenic.

The library came from the immunoSEQ multiplex PCR assay. For the multiplex PCR, a mixture combining 60 forward primers for TCR Vbeta segments and 13 reverse primers for TCR Jbeta segments was used. A multiplex PCR assay on genomic DNA amplified the CDR3 region of rearranged TCR beta genes. Amplified TCR beta libraries were sequenced as 87-base-pair reads on the Illumina HiSeq System. Turning to the authors' computational methods: Across the 700 or so repertoires, a later analysis counted roughly 84 million unique TCR beta chains, 9.5 million to 12 million of which were shared by at least two donors. To remove PCR and sequencing errors, raw reads were error-corrected and collapsed into unique sequences using a nearest-neighbor algorithm that merged closely related sequences. V, D and J gene segments were assigned by aligning CDR3 sequences to IMGT reference sequences. Each retained sequence needed at least a six-nucleotide match to both a V gene segment and a J gene segment. A rearrangement counted as productive if the CDR3 had no stop codons and remained in frame with V and J, and every other rearrangement counted as non-productive. Following IMGT convention, CDR3 was defined as the stretch from the second conserved V-encoded cysteine up to the conserved J-encoded phenylalanine. In an earlier analysis of 550 to 650 of the donors, sequences lacking an unambiguous match to a single V gene segment were excluded. In an earlier analysis of some 590 of the donors, a V segment was called functional when productive rearrangements were above 56.7%, and segregating when the standard deviation between donors exceeded 5%. A statistical classification framework was built for diagnosing cytomegalovirus status from the catalog of TCR beta chain sequences. A later analysis assigned V and J genes by comparing TCR nucleotide sequences with IMGT/GENE-DB human TR gene sequences. Using the TCRdist pipeline, a later analysis assigned CDR3 sequences along with most-parsimonious VDJ recombination scenarios. A later analysis defined each TCR beta chain by its CDR3 amino acid sequence plus V-gene family, and excluded reads lacking a unique V-gene family. To address suspected cross-contamination and a sequencing artifact, a later analysis removed some 620 highly shared, low-generation-probability nucleotide sequences. In a later analysis, a clonal expansion index for each public chain was calculated from normalized within-repertoire ranks of inferred template counts. A later analysis computed generation probabilities with a VDJ recombination model fitted to out-of-frame rearrangements, and checked the results against IGoR. In a later analysis, hypergeometric tests were used to score TCR-TCR, TCR-HLA and TCR-CMV co-occurrence, with a repertoire-size bias correction applied to TCR pairs. False discovery rates were estimated in a later analysis by permuting HLA or CMV assignments 20 times. In a later analysis, co-occurring TCRs were grouped using DBSCAN, and TCRdist sequence similarity was added for clustering within HLA-allele-positive subsets. For co-occurrence clustering, repertoires with fewer than 30,000 or more than 120,000 public chains were excluded, along with roughly 5 repertoires with anomalous nucleotide sharing. TCRdb retrieved this table from immuneACCESS and kept in-frame rearrangements only. Not all clones are present; in checked studies, unresolved V genes account for under half, and no reason is known for the remainder. The DNA was the basis for D and trimming; V, J and clone size are from that table. The sample table records about 140,000 clones; about 76% of these occur just once. The ten largest clones represent 3.1% of the sample.

General conclusions and limits of the study: Because the 87-base-pair reads could not distinguish some IMGT-functional V segments, including TRBV6-2 and TRBV6-3, those segments were excluded. Cytomegalovirus status was reported to be diagnosed by the classifier with high specificity and sensitivity in both the original and validation cohorts. According to a later genetic analysis, donors in an Asian-associated ancestry cluster had fewer N-insertions in productive TCRs than the approximately 630-donor mean. A later genetic analysis associated a missense DCLRE1C variant with V-gene and J-gene trimming of TCR beta chains, and an independent cohort replicated the association. A further reported finding was that TCR beta sequences accurately predicted the HLA-A and HLA-B alleles for most subjects in the first cohort. In a later analysis, the rate of TCR association differed among HLA loci, with DRB1 alleles having the most associated TCRs and HLA-C alleles having the fewest. A few of the identified cytomegalovirus-associated TCR beta chains were confirmed in vitro to be specific for cytomegalovirus antigens. In an earlier analysis of 587 of the donors, most TCR beta V segments appeared in productive rearrangements about 87% or about 30% of the time, broadly matching IMGT annotations. Because some donors lacked HLA typing at each locus, the association tests relied only on the typed subset. In the study, approximately 160 TCR beta chains were listed as associated with cytomegalovirus. In a later analysis, most CMV-associated TCR beta chains were found to appear HLA-restricted, with HLA associations seemingly driven largely by CMV exposure. A later analysis associated 16,951 TCR beta sequences with specific HLA alleles at a false discovery rate of 0.05. In this cohort, only TCR beta chains were sequenced, and detectable features were limited by the absence of alpha or paired-chain data. In a later analysis, several top co-occurrence clusters were reported to appear linked to parvovirus B19, influenza, CMV and Epstein-Barr virus. A group of highly shared sequence variants was considered likely to be a technical artifact of the sequencing pipeline. Sequencing depth was assumed to be roughly uniform across donors in the presence/absence analyses, though that assumption may not hold. A later analysis found that HLA-associated TCR beta chains were more clonally expanded and had lower generation probabilities than equally common non-associated chains. The earlier analysis of nearly 600 of the donors excluded 15 to 20 rarely observed V segments, including chromosome 9 orphons, because counts were too low. Correlated functional status among segregating V segments might be attributable to linkage disequilibrium, but an unknown experimental factor could not be ruled out. Across donors, most TCR sequences were observed very rarely, whereas some public TCRs were present in many individuals. Immune exposure information for the cohort was limited to CMV serostatus. When HLA alleles, especially DR and DQ, strongly co-occurred, TCR associations were difficult to assign to individual alleles. The authors suggested that the approach could potentially be extended to other disease states and immunological phenotypes.

Sequenced sample: PBMCs. Rearrangement joined TRBV28 to TRBJ1-2, with the D gene too uncertain to name. This TCR was sampled from a female donor in good health and CMV-seronegative. The CDR3 loop reads CASSPSLEVHGYTF. The nucleotide sequence is TGTGCCAGCAGCCCCTCATTAGAGGTCCATGGCTACACCTTC.